This TCR beta chain was observed in a study of blood T cell repertoires in COVID-19. For the study at large: Italy, Spain and the United States were the sources of the convalescent and acute COVID-19 samples. Sample material is recorded as cDNA or gDNA derived from T cells, B-cell-depleted T cells, or PBMCs.

In the original analysis: Estimation of nucleated cell counts was performed using reference gene primer amplification. Clones were read by immunoSEQ multiplex PCR, and TCRdb kept only the in-frame ones, dropping some. V, J and clone size derive from that table, while D and trimming were established from the DNA sequence. There are about 190,000 clones in the sample; around 83% occur only once, and less than 3% lies in the top ten. The TCR originated in a man aged 45-65 years with active or convalescent COVID-19. The specimen sequenced was peripheral blood.

CDR3 in DNA: TGTGCCAGCAGCTTGGAGACAGGGGCTTACGAGCAGTACTTC. It yields the protein CASSLETGAYEQYF. The chain is built from TRBV5-8 and TRBJ2-7; 8 bases line up with TRBD1. The length of the CDR3 is 14 residues. Trimming removed 0 bases from V and 4 bases from J; junction bases left unmatched: 3. Germline CDR1 is SGHTS and CDR2 is YDEGEE.